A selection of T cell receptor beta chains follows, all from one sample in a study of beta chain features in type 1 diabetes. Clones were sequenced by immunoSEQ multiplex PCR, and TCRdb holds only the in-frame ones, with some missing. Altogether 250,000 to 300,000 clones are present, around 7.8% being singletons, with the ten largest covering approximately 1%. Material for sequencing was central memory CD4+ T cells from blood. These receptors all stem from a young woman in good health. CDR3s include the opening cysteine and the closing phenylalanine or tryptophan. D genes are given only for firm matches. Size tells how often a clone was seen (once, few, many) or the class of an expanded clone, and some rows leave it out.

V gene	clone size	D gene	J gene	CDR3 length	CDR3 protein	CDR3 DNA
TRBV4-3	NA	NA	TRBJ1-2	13	CASSPITGYGYTF	TGCGCCAGCAGCCCGATAACGGGGTATGGCTACACCTTC
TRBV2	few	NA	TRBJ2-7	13	CASREGRAYEQYF	TGTGCCAGCAGGGAAGGACGTGCCTACGAGCAGTACTTC
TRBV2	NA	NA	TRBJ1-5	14	CASGLGPGDQPQHF	TGTGCCAGCGGACTCGGGCCGGGGGATCAGCCCCAGCATTTT
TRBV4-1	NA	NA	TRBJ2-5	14	CASRGGATTGTQYF	TGCGCCAGCAGAGGAGGGGCTACAACTGGGACCCAGTACTTC
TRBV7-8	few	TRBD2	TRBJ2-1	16	CASSSWGSGGNNEQFF	TGTGCCAGCAGCTCCTGGGGTAGCGGGGGAAACAATGAGCAGTTCTTC
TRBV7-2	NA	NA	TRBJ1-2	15	CASSLIRGAIYGYTF	TGTGCCAGCAGCTTAATTCGGGGGGCGATCTATGGCTACACCTTC
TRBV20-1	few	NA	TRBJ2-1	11	CSARASNEQFF	TGCAGTGCTAGAGCTTCGAATGAGCAGTTCTTC
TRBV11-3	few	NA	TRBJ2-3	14	CASSLDTSTDTQYF	TGTGCCAGCAGCTTAGATACTAGCACAGATACGCAGTATTTT
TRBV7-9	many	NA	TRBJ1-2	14	CASSDLGTNYGYTF	TGTGCCAGCAGCGACCTAGGGACTAACTATGGCTACACCTTC
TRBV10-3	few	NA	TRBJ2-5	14	CAISSGQSQETQYF	TGTGCCATCAGCTCCGGACAGTCACAAGAGACCCAGTACTTC
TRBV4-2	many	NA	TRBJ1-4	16	CASSQDGYRVNEKLFF	TGTGCCAGCAGCCAAGATGGCTACAGGGTTAATGAAAAACTGTTTTTT
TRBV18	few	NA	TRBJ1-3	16	CASSPLRERTGNTIYF	TGTGCCAGCTCACCATTGCGCGAGAGGACTGGAAACACCATATATTTT
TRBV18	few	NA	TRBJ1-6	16	CASSPTLGGGNSPLHF	TGTGCCAGCTCCCCCACCTTAGGAGGAGGGAATTCACCCCTCCACTTT
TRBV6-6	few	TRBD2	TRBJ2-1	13	CASTWTSGNEQFF	TGTGCCAGCACCTGGACTAGCGGGAATGAGCAGTTCTTC
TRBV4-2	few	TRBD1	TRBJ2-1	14	CASSQDNTGEGKFF	TGTGCCAGCAGCCAAGATAACACAGGGGAAGGAAAGTTCTTC
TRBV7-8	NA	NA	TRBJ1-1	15	CASSLVRAMNTEAFF	TGTGCCAGCAGCTTAGTCCGGGCCATGAACACTGAAGCTTTCTTT
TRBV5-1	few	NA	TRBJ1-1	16	CASSLSLGRGNTEAFF	TGCGCCAGCAGCTTGTCCCTGGGAAGGGGGAACACTGAAGCTTTCTTT
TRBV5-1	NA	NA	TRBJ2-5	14	CASSLGQSEETQYF	TGCGCCAGCAGCTTAGGACAGTCTGAAGAGACCCAGTACTTC
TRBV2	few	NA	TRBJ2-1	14	CASSESYRVNEQFF	TGTGCCAGCAGTGAAAGTTACAGGGTGAATGAGCAGTTCTTC
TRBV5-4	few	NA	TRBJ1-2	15	CASSYKTGQNYGYTF	TGTGCCAGCAGCTATAAAACCGGACAGAACTATGGCTACACCTTC
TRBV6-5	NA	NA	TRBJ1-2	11	CASWGDYGYTF	TGTGCCAGCTGGGGGGACTATGGCTACACCTTC
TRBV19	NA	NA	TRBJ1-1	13	CASRWSSETEAFF	TGTGCCAGTAGGTGGTCCTCGGAGACTGAAGCTTTCTTT
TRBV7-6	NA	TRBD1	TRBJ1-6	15	CASSLGDRGESPLHF	TGTGCCAGCAGCTTAGGGGACAGGGGTGAATCACCCCTCCACTTT
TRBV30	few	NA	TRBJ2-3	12	CAWNGPPDTQYF	TGTGCCTGGAATGGACCACCAGATACGCAGTATTTT
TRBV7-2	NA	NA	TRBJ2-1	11	CASSLAIEQFF	TGTGCCAGCAGCTTAGCAATTGAGCAGTTCTTC
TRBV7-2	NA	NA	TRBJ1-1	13	CASSSDGWGNAFF	TGTGCCAGCAGCTCGGACGGATGGGGGAACGCTTTCTTT
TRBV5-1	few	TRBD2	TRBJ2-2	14	CASSGTSVFGELFF	TGCGCCAGCAGCGGGACTAGCGTTTTTGGGGAGCTGTTTTTT
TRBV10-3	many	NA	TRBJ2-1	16	CAIGSPTGTNYNEQFF	TGTGCCATCGGGTCCCCAACCGGGACCAACTACAATGAGCAGTTCTTC
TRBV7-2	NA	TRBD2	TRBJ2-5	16	CASSLMTSGRGETQYF	TGTGCCAGCAGCTTAATGACTAGCGGACGGGGAGAGACCCAGTACTTC
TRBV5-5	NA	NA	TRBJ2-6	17	CASSGGLTTSGANVLTF	TGTGCCAGCAGCGGAGGACTGACGACTTCTGGGGCCAACGTCCTGACTTTC
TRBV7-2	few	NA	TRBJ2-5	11	CASSWVETQYF	TGTGCCAGCAGCTGGGTAGAGACCCAGTACTTC
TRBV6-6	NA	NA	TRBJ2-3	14	CASSWPADTDTQYF	TGTGCCAGCAGTTGGCCAGCGGACACAGATACGCAGTATTTT
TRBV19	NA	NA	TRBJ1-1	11	CASSIRFEAFF	TGTGCCAGTAGTATCCGGTTTGAAGCTTTCTTT
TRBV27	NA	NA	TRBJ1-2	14	CASSPRRTNYGYTF	TGTGCCAGCAGTCCTCGACGGACCAATTATGGCTACACCTTC
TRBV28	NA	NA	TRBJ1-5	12	CASRLLHQPQHF	TGTGCCAGCAGGCTTTTACATCAGCCCCAGCATTTT
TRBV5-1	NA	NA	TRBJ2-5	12	CASKRTQETQYF	TGCGCCAGCAAGCGGACTCAAGAGACCCAGTACTTC
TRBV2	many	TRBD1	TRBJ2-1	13	CASSPDRDNEQFF	TGTGCCAGCAGTCCGGACAGGGACAATGAGCAGTTCTTC